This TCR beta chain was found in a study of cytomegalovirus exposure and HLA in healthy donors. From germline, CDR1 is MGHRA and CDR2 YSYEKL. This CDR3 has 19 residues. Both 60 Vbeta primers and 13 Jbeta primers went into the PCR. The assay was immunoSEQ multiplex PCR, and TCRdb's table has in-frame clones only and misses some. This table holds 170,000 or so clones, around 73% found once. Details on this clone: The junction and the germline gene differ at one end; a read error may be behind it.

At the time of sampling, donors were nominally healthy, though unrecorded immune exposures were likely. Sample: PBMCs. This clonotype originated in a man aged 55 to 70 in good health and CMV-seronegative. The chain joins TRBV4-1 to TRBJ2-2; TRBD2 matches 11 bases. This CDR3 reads CAGSQQTSGGTINTGELFF. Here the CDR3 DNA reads TGCGCCGGCAGCCAGCAAACTAGCGGGGGCACGATAAACACCGGGGAGCTGTTTTTT.